A single sample is the source of the 9 T cell receptor beta chains below, sequenced in a study of cytomegalovirus exposure and HLA in healthy donors. With 60 Vbeta and 13 Jbeta primers, the PCR was carried out. Sequencing used immunoSEQ multiplex PCR; TCRdb keeps in-frame clones, though not all of them. Altogether under 110,000 clones are present, over 70% being singletons, with the ten largest covering roughly 3%. Sequenced sample: PBMCs. The receptors here all came from a female donor in good health and CMV-seronegative.

The table lists this clone with a few counts. This sequence joins TRBV9 and TRBJ2-1, with 12 bases lining up with TRBD2. V dropped 4 bases and J dropped 9; count of bases not matched to a gene: 8. Germline assignment: CDR1 SGDLS and CDR2 YYNGEE. The CDR3 consists of 15 residues. CDR3: CASSLRTSGNVEQFF. The CDR3 DNA reads as TGTGCCAGCAGCCTTCGGACTAGCGGGAACGTTGAGCAGTTCTTC.

This clone came up a few times. V usage is TRBV5-1 and J usage is TRBJ2-1; 9 nucleotides line up with TRBD2. The junction had 7 bases not matched to a gene; V was cut back by 5 bases and J by 4 bases. This CDR3 region has 15 residues. Germline V gene sequence: CDR1 SGHRS, CDR2 YFSETQ. The chain's CDR3 is CASSSLAGTYNEQFF. CDR3 DNA: TGCGCCAGCAGTTCTCTAGCGGGGACTTACAATGAGCAGTTCTTC.

This clone was seen a handful of times. J is TRBJ2-3 and V is TRBV9; D possibly corresponds to TRBD1 (6 bases). Trimming took off 3 bases at V and 2 bases at J, with 13 bases between the two ends. CDR3 size: 15 residues. The V gene's germline CDR1 is SGDLS and CDR2 YYNGEE. CDR3 residues: CASSATGHLTDTQYF. CDR3 coding DNA: TGTGCCAGCAGCGCCACGGGACACCTCACAGATACGCAGTATTTT.

The rearrangement joins TRBV5-1 to TRBJ1-5; TRBD1 matches 11 bases. Germline loops: CDR1 SGHRS, CDR2 YFSETQ. There are 14 residues in the CDR3. Germline trimming cut 4 bases from V and 6 bases from J; bases unmatched to any gene: 3. The CDR3 is CASSPGQGGQPQHF. In nucleotides, the CDR3 is TGCGCCAGCAGCCCGGGACAGGGGGGTCAGCCCCAGCATTTT.

This clone turned up a few times. The V call is TRBV5-5, the J call TRBJ1-2; D gene uncertain. The CDR3 contains 15 residues. The germline V and J ends were trimmed by 3 bases and 5 bases, with 17 bases remaining between them. Germline loops: CDR1 SGHKS, CDR2 YYEKEE (reference sequence). In DNA, the CDR3 is TGTGCCAGCAGCTATAACCCCACAGCCTCATATGGCTACACCTTC. Translated: CASSYNPTASYGYTF.

With respect to this clone: This specimen includes other DNA sequences encoding the same CDR3. The rearrangement links TRBV25-1 to TRBJ2-7; a weak D match, TRBD1 (5 bases). This CDR3 spans 14 amino acids. Trimming cost V 4 bases and J 1 base, with 11 bases left between them. CDR1 and CDR2 (germline): MGHDK, SYGVNS. The DNA of the CDR3 is TGTGCCAGCAGTGTATCAGGGCTTTCCTACGAGCAGTACTTC. It encodes CASSVSGLSYEQYF.

The chain couples TRBV30 to TRBJ1-1, with D possibly matching TRBD1 (5 bases). The CDR3 is 14 residues long. Germline CDR1 GTSNPN, CDR2 SVGIG (reference sequence). With 1 base removed from V and 3 bases from J, the gap between germline ends came to 12 bases. CDR3 residues: CAWSGGGGDTEAFF. Here the CDR3 DNA reads TGTGCCTGGAGTGGCGGCGGGGGGGACACTGAAGCTTTCTTT. Full variable domain (missing parts from reference TRBV30 and TRBJ1-1): SQTIHQWPATLVQPVGSPLSLECTVEGTSNPNLYWYRQAAGRGLQLLFYSVGIGQISSEVPQNLSASRPQDRQFILSSKKLLLSDSGFYLCAWSGGGGDTEAFFGQGTRLTVV.

V usage is TRBV7-6 and J usage is TRBJ2-2; 10 bases line up with TRBD2. Germline V gene lookup returns CDR1 SGHVS and CDR2 FNYEAQ. V shed 0 bases and J 1 base; nucleotides not matched to a gene: 2. This CDR3 has 17 residues. In nucleotides, the CDR3 is TGTGCCAGCAGCTTAGCGGCTAGCGGGGGGAACACCGGGGAGCTGTTTTTT. As protein: CASSLAASGGNTGELFF.

The chain recombines TRBV4-2 with TRBJ1-1; D may be TRBD1 (5 bases). From germline, CDR1 is LGHNA and CDR2 YNFKEQ. The CDR3 is 16 amino acids. The germline V and J ends were trimmed by 0 bases and 6 bases, with 17 bases remaining between them. The chain's CDR3 is CASSQDLIGAWAEAFF. The CDR3 nucleotides are TGTGCCAGCAGCCAAGATCTTATAGGGGCTTGGGCTGAAGCTTTCTTT.